These 21 T cell receptor beta chains originate from one sample sequenced in a study of T cells in localized non-small cell lung cancer. Using immunoSEQ multiplex PCR, the repertoire was profiled, and TCRdb retains in-frame clones only, with some absent. Here the sample spans about 22,000 clones, 80% to 90% being singletons. Sequencing was performed on PBMCs, taken before any cancer treatment. The source is a man between 40 and 75 years old with stage II squamous cell lung carcinoma.

The V and J genes are TRBV6-1 and TRBJ2-5, with D possibly TRBD1 on 6 matching bases. Trimming cost V 5 bases and J 1 base, with 14 bases left between them. The germline gives CDR1 MNHNS, CDR2 SASEGT. The CDR3 has 15 residues. Here the CDR3 reads CASSLLQGLQETQYF. Written as DNA, the CDR3 is TGTGCCAGCAGTCTCCTACAGGGTCTCCAAGAGACCCAGTACTTC.

V and J are TRBV10-3 and TRBJ1-2, with TRBD1 identical over 7 bases. Germline CDR1 ENHRY, CDR2 SYGVKD. The CDR3 covers 14 residues. Germline trimming cut 3 bases from V and 6 bases from J; bases unmatched to any gene: 7. CDR3 in DNA: TGTGCCATCAGTGATGGGAAGGGGGCGGATGGCTACACCTTC. Translated: CAISDGKGADGYTF.

The genes are TRBV5-1 and TRBJ1-6; 7 bases fit TRBD1. Germline assignment: CDR1 SGHRS and CDR2 YFSETQ. The CDR3 has 14 residues. The junction had 8 bases not matched to a gene; V was cut back by 4 bases and J by 10 bases. The CDR3 nucleotides read TGCGCCAGCAGCCCCGACAGGGAAGAATCACCCCTCCACTTT. Its translation is CASSPDREESPLHF.

The count of this clone is one. The V call is TRBV7-9, the J call TRBJ2-7; no clear D gene. The CDR3 sequence is 11 residues long. Looked up from germline, CDR1 is SEHNR and CDR2 is FQNEAQ (reference sequence). V was shortened by 5 bases and J by 2 bases, with 4 bases between the two germline ends. The CDR3 DNA reads as TGTGCCAGCAGCCGCGCCTACGAGCAGTACTTC. This gives the protein CASSRAYEQYF.

The chain couples TRBV9 to TRBJ2-5; 8 bases are shared with TRBD1. CDR1 SGDLS and CDR2 YYNGEE come from the germline V gene. The CDR3 runs 17 residues. The junction had 12 bases not matched to a gene; V was cut back by 3 bases and J by 2 bases. The CDR3 reads CASSGRGRDSLQETQYF. DNA for the CDR3: TGTGCCAGCAGCGGCAGGGGGCGCGATAGCCTTCAAGAGACCCAGTACTTC.

The chain combines TRBV2 with TRBJ1-5; no firm D call. With 6 bases removed from V and 0 bases from J, the gap between germline ends came to 9 bases. The CDR3 has 14 amino acids. Germline V gene sequence: CDR1 SNHLY, CDR2 FYNNEI. This chain's CDR3 is CASRPTYSNQPQHF. The CDR3 nucleotides read TGTGCCAGCAGACCCACGTATAGCAATCAGCCCCAGCATTTT.

The genes are TRBV5-1 and TRBJ1-3; D ambiguous. The germline V gene has CDR1 SGHRS and CDR2 YFSETQ. The CDR3 contains 14 residues. V lost 1 base, J lost 2 bases, and 7 bases lay in between. DNA of the CDR3: TGCGCCAGCAGCTTGAGCGCAGCTGGAAACACCATATATTTT. It specifies CASSLSAAGNTIYF.

The rearrangement uses TRBV5-6 and TRBJ2-7, with 8 bases fitting TRBD1. The germline V gene has CDR1 SGHDT and CDR2 YYEEEE. This CDR3 is 13 amino acids long. The V and J ends lost 4 bases and 3 bases, in that order; junction bases with no gene match: 3. CDR3 amino acids: CASSQQGGYEQYF. The CDR3, as DNA: TGTGCCAGCAGCCAACAGGGGGGCTACGAGCAGTACTTC.

The rearrangement uses TRBV6-4 and TRBJ2-1, with D perhaps TRBD1 (6 bases). Trimming took off 4 bases at V and 6 bases at J, with 13 bases between the two ends. The CDR3 is made up of 14 amino acids. Germline CDR1 is MRHNA and CDR2 is SNTAGT. DNA of the CDR3: TGTGCCAGCAGTGCGGAGATAGGGGGCAATGAGCAGTTCTTC. Its protein is CASSAEIGGNEQFF.

The J gene is TRBJ2-1, the V gene TRBV2; 9 bases line up with TRBD1. This CDR3 has 16 amino acids. V shed 8 bases and J 1 base; nucleotides not matched to a gene: 9. Looked up from germline, CDR1 is SNHLY and CDR2 is FYNNEI. CDR3 sequence: CASAQTTGGSYNEQFF. Written as DNA, the CDR3 is TGTGCCAGCGCTCAAACGACAGGGGGATCCTACAATGAGCAGTTCTTC.

V and J are TRBV28 and TRBJ1-5, with a tentative D call TRBD1 (5 bases). The CDR3 is made up of 13 amino acids. V lost 7 bases to trimming and J lost 7 bases, with 14 bases between them. The germline CDR1 and CDR2 sequences are MDHEN and SYDVKM. The CDR3 loop is CASTSLRDQPQHF. The CDR3 DNA reads as TGTGCCAGCACTTCTCTCCGGGACCAGCCCCAGCATTTT.

The J gene is TRBJ1-5, the V gene TRBV28; 7 bases fit TRBD1. Germline trimming cut 4 bases from V and 4 bases from J; bases unmatched to any gene: 19. Looked up from germline, CDR1 is MDHEN and CDR2 is SYDVKM. The CDR3 totals 19 residues. The CDR3 spells CASSYLRQGGFVGNQPQHF. In DNA form, the CDR3 reads TGTGCCAGCAGTTATTTGAGGCAGGGGGGATTTGTGGGAAATCAGCCCCAGCATTTT.

The gene calls are TRBV5-1 and TRBJ2-1; D call uncertain. CDR3 size: 14 residues. V was clipped by 4 bases and J by 0 bases, with 8 bases between them. Germline CDR1 and CDR2: SGHRS and YFSETQ. The CDR3, as DNA: TGCGCCAGCAGCCCTGACGGCTCCTACAATGAGCAGTTCTTC. It specifies CASSPDGSYNEQFF.

The genes are TRBV6-5 and TRBJ1-1; maybe TRBD1 (6 bases). This CDR3 region has 13 residues. The ends were cut back, 2 bases at V and 6 bases at J, with 10 bases in the middle. CDR1 is MNHEY and CDR2 is SVGAGI in the germline V gene. The CDR3 loop is CASSYATGSEAFF. The CDR3 DNA reads as TGTGCCAGCAGTTACGCTACAGGGTCTGAAGCTTTCTTT.

The V gene is TRBV28, the J gene TRBJ2-1; D unresolved. Trimming cost V 6 bases and J 6 bases, with 9 bases left between them. Per the germline V gene, CDR1 is MDHEN and CDR2 is SYDVKM. The CDR3 extends over 12 amino acids. In DNA form, the CDR3 reads TGTGCCAGCAGCCCTCTCTTCAATGAGCAGTTCTTC. Translated: CASSPLFNEQFF. Combining the CDR3 with reference TRBV28 and TRBJ2-1 gives the whole variable domain DVKVTQSSRYLVKRTGEKVFLECVQDMDHENMFWYRQDPGLGLRLIYFSYDVKMKEKGDIPEGYSVSREKKERFSLILESASTNQTSMYLCASSPLFNEQFFGPGTRLTVL.

This chain uses TRBV7-9 with TRBJ1-2; D is uncertain. There are 13 residues in the CDR3. The germline gives CDR1 SEHNR, CDR2 FQNEAQ (reference sequence). Trimming cost V 2 bases and J 8 bases, with 12 bases left between them. CDR3 amino acids: CASSLREAGGYTF. CDR3 bases: TGTGCCAGCAGCTTACGGGAGGCTGGGGGCTACACCTTC.

This CDR3 reads CASSWGTGNSGANVLTF. CDR3 nucleotide sequence: TGTGCCAGCAGCTGGGGGACTGGGAACTCTGGGGCCAACGTCCTGACTTTC. J is TRBJ2-6 and V is TRBV7-2; weak D call: TRBD2 (6 bases). V was pared by 4 bases and J by 0 bases, with 13 bases between. From germline, CDR1 is SGHTA and CDR2 FQGNSA. The CDR3 runs to 17 residues.

V usage is TRBV7-8 and J usage is TRBJ2-3; D may match TRBD1 or TRBD2 (6 bases each). Germline assignment: CDR1 SGHVS and CDR2 FQNEAQ. The CDR3 totals 15 residues. V was cut by 1 base and J by 6 bases, with 14 bases left in between. The CDR3 coding sequence is TGTGCCAGCAGCTTAGAGCCGGGGGCGGGGGATACGCAGTATTTT. Encoded protein: CASSLEPGAGDTQYF.

The chain uses TRBV5-5 and TRBJ2-7; D is ambiguous. The CDR3 is made up of 13 amino acids. V shed 0 bases and J shed 2 bases, with 6 bases lying between them. Per the germline V gene, CDR1 is SGHKS and CDR2 is YYEKEE (reference sequence). The chain's CDR3 is CASSLEGTYEQYF. CDR3 sequence (DNA): TGTGCCAGCAGCTTGGAAGGGACCTACGAGCAGTACTTC.

This clone showed up just a few times. The CDR3: CASSEAPSGRIISYEQYF. The CDR3 DNA reads TGTGCCAGCAGTGAAGCCCCTAGCGGGAGGATCATCTCCTACGAGCAGTACTTC. This sequence joins TRBV2 and TRBJ2-7; 11 nucleotides align to TRBD2. CDR1 is SNHLY, CDR2 FYNNEI, per germline. With 0 bases clipped from V and 0 bases from J, the junction kept 7 bases outside the gene matches. The CDR3 length is 18 residues.

The table lists this clone with a count of one. The chain employs TRBV16 and TRBJ1-2; perhaps TRBD1 as D (6 bases). Germline assignment: CDR1 KGHSY and CDR2 FQNENV. This CDR3 is 12 amino acids long. The germline V and J ends were trimmed by 6 bases and 8 bases, with 13 bases remaining between them. The DNA of the CDR3 is TGTGCCAGCAGTAAGAACAGGGCGGGCTACACCTTC. Translation: CASSKNRAGYTF.